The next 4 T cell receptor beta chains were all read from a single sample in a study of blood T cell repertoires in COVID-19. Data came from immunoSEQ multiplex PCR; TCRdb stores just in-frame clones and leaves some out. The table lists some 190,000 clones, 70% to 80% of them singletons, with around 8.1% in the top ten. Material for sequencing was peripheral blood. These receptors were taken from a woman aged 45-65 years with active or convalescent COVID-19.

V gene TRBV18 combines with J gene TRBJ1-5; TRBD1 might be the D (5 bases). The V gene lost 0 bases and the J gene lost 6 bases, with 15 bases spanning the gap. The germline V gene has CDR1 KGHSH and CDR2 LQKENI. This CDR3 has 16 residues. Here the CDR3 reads CASSPPAGRVGQPQHF. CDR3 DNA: TGTGCCAGCTCACCACCGGCAGGGCGAGTGGGTCAGCCCCAGCATTTT.

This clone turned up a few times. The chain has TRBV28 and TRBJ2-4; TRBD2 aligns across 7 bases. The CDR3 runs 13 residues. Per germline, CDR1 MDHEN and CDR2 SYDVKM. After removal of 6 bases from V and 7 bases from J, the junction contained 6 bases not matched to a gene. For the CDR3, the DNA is TGTGCCAGCAGCCCCCGGGGGGTGAACATTCAGTACTTC. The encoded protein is CASSPRGVNIQYF.

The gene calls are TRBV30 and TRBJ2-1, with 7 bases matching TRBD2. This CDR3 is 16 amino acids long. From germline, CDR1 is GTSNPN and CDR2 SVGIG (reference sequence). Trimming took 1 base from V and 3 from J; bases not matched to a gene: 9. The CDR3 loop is CAWSATASGVYNEQFF. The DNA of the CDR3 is TGTGCCTGGAGTGCAACGGCTAGCGGAGTCTACAATGAGCAGTTCTTC.

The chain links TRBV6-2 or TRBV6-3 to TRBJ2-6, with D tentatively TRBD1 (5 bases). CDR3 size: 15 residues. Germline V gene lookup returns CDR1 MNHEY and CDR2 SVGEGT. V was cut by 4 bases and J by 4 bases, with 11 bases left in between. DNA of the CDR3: TGTGCCAGCAGTTCCCATGGGGCCGGGGCCAACGTCCTGACTTTC. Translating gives CASSSHGAGANVLTF.